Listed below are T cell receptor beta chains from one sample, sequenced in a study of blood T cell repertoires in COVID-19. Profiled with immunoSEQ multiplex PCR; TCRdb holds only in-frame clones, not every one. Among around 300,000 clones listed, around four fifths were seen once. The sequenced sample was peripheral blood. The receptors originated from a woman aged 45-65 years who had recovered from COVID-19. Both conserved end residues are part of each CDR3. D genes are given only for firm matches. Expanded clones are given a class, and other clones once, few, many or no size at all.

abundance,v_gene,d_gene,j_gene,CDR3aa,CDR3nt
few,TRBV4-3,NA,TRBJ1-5,CASSPNRGNQPQHF,TGCGCCAGCAGCCCAAACAGGGGCAATCAGCCCCAGCATTTT
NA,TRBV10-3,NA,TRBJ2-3,CAISEPPPSVDTQYF,TGTGCCATCAGTGAGCCTCCTCCTAGCGTAGATACGCAGTATTTT
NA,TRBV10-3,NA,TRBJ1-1,CAIRDSKNTEAFF,TGTGCCATCAGGGACTCAAAGAACACTGAAGCTTTCTTT
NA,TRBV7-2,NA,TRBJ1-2,CASSLDRNGYTF,TGTGCCAGCAGCTTAGACAGGAATGGCTACACCTTC
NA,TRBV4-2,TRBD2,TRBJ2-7,CASSQAGTSGYYEQYF,TGTGCCAGCAGCCAAGCGGGTACTAGCGGTTACTACGAGCAGTACTTC
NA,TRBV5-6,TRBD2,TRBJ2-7,CASSHRSSGSYEQYF,TGTGCCAGCAGCCACAGGAGTAGCGGGAGTTACGAGCAGTACTTC
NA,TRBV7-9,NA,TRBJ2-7,CASSSPARLEQYF,TGTGCCAGCAGCTCTCCTGCCAGACTCGAGCAGTACTTC
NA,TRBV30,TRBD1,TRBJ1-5,CAWGREGTGRNQPQHF,TGTGCCTGGGGCCGGGAGGGGACAGGGCGCAATCAGCCCCAGCATTTT
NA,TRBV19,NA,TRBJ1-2,CASSNQVISNYGYTF,TGTGCCAGTTCAAACCAGGTTATCTCTAACTATGGCTACACCTTC
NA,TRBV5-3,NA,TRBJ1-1,CARSLDTLEAFF,TGTGCCAGAAGCTTAGACACCTTAGAAGCTTTCTTT
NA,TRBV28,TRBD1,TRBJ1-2,CASTGRGAPFYGYTF,TGTGCCAGCACCGGCAGGGGGGCCCCATTCTATGGCTACACCTTC
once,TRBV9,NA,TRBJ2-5,CASSPGGGGTGETQYF,TGTGCCAGCAGCCCCGGAGGGGGAGGGACGGGGGAGACCCAGTACTTC
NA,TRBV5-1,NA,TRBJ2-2,CASSTPTGTGELFF,TGCGCCAGCAGCACCCCTACAGGGACCGGGGAGCTGTTTTTT
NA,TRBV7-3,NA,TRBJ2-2,CASSVSGELFF,TGTGCCAGCAGCGTATCCGGGGAGCTGTTTTTT
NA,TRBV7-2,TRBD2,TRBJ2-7,CASSFRAGGFSYEQYF,TGTGCCAGCAGCTTTCGAGCGGGGGGGTTCTCCTACGAGCAGTACTTC
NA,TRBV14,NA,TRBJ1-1,CASSQYEGGTEAFF,TGTGCCAGCAGCCAATACGAGGGGGGGACTGAAGCTTTCTTT
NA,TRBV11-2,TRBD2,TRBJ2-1,CASSFAGGRDEQFF,TGTGCCAGCAGCTTCGCGGGGGGCAGGGATGAGCAGTTCTTC
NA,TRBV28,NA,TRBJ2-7,CASGRYEQYF,TGTGCCAGCGGCCGCTACGAGCAGTACTTC
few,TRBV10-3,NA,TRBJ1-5,CAIRGDSNQPQHF,TGTGCCATCAGGGGAGATAGCAATCAGCCCCAGCATTTT
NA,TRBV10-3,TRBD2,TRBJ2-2,CATRLGSGAGELFF,TGTGCCACCCGATTGGGTAGCGGGGCCGGGGAGCTGTTTTTT
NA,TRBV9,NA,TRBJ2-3,CASSVEVGLGVDTQYF,TGTGCCAGCAGCGTAGAGGTGGGGCTGGGTGTGGATACGCAGTATTTT
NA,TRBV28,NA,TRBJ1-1,CASSFPGSARNTEAFF,TGTGCCAGCAGTTTCCCGGGATCAGCAAGAAACACTGAAGCTTTCTTT
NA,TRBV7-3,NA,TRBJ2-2,CASSLFQGSNTGELFF,TGTGCCAGCAGCTTATTTCAGGGGTCGAACACCGGGGAGCTGTTTTTT
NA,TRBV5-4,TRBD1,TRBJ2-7,CASSLRGQGVFYEQYF,TGTGCCAGCAGCTTGCGTGGGCAGGGGGTCTTCTACGAGCAGTACTTC
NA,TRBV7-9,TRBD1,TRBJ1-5,CASSRGPGQGAVGNQPQHF,TGTGCCAGCAGCCGAGGACCGGGACAGGGGGCGGTGGGCAATCAGCCCCAGCATTTT
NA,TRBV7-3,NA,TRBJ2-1,CASSIQGQSYNEQFF,TGTGCCAGCAGCATCCAGGGTCAATCCTACAATGAGCAGTTCTTC
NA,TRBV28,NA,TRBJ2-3,CASSSVSHTQYF,TGTGCCAGCAGCTCAGTCTCTCATACGCAGTATTTT
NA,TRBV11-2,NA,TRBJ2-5,CASSLSLARSQETQYF,TGTGCCAGCAGCTTAAGTCTAGCGAGGAGTCAAGAGACCCAGTACTTC
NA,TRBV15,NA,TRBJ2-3,CATSRDEAKYTDTQYF,TGTGCCACCAGCAGAGATGAGGCTAAATACACAGATACGCAGTATTTT
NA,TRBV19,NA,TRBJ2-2,CASSIDRGRGGTGELFF,TGTGCCAGTAGTATAGATCGGGGCAGGGGTGGAACCGGGGAGCTGTTTTTT
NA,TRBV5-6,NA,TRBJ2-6,CASSLSYSGANVLTF,TGTGCCAGCAGCTTGTCTTACTCTGGGGCCAACGTCCTGACTTTC
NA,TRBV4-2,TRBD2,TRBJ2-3,CASSQEWRGGIDTQYF,TGTGCCAGCAGCCAAGAGTGGCGGGGGGGCATAGATACGCAGTATTTT
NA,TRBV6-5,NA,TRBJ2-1,CASSYGAPSYNEQFF,TGTGCCAGCAGTTACGGAGCGCCTTCCTACAATGAGCAGTTCTTC
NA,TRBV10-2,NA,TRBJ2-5,CASSESPGLPRGLQETQYF,TGCGCCAGCAGTGAGTCTCCGGGACTACCGCGGGGGCTCCAAGAGACCCAGTACTTC
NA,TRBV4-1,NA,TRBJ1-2,CASSSMGGDGYTF,TGCGCCAGCAGCTCCATGGGGGGAGATGGCTACACCTTC
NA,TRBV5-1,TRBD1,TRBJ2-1,CASSPDRGGNEQFF,TGCGCCAGCAGCCCGGACAGGGGGGGGAATGAGCAGTTCTTC
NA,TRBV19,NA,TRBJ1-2,CASSIAGIYNYGYTF,TGTGCCAGTAGTATCGCCGGGATATATAACTATGGCTACACCTTC
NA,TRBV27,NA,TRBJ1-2,CASSASNYGYTF,TGTGCCAGCAGTGCCAGTAACTATGGCTACACCTTC
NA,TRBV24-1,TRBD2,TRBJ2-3,CATKGLAGASDTQYF,TGTGCCACCAAGGGACTAGCGGGAGCGTCAGATACGCAGTATTTT
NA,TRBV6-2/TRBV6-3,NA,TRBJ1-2,CASSYSGRPDGYTF,TGTGCCAGCAGTTACTCTGGGAGGCCCGATGGCTACACCTTC
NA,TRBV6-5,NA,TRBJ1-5,CASSYSAGTSQPQHF,TGTGCCAGCAGTTACTCGGCAGGGACATCCCAGCCCCAGCATTTT
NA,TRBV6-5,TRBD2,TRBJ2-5,CASSYSRGAGETQYF,TGTGCCAGCAGTTACTCGCGGGGGGCGGGAGAGACCCAGTACTTC